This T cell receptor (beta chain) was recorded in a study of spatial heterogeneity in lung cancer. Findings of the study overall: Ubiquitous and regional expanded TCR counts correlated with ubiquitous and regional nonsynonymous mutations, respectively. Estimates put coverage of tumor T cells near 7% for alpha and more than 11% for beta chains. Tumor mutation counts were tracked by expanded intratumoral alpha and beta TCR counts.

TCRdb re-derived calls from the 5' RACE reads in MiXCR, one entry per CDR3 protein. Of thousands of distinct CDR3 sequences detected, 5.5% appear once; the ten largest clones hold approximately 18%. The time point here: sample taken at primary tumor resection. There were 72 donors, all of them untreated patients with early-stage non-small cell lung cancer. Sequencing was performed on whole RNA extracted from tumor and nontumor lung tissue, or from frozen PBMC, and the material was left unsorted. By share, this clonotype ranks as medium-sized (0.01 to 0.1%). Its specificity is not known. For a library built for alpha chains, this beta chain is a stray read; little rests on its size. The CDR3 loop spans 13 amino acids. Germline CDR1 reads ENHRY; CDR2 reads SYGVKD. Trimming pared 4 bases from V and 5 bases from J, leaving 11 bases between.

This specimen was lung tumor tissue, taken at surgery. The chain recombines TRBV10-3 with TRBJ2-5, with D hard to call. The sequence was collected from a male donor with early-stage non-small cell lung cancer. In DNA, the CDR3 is TGTGCCATCAGTGGTAGGGCTCGGGAGACCCAGTACTTC. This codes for CAISGRARETQYF.